These 19 T cell receptor beta chains were sequenced from one sample in a study of cytomegalovirus exposure and HLA in healthy donors. Method: immunoSEQ multiplex PCR; TCRdb's copy keeps in-frame clones and lacks some. The sample lists about 49,000 clones; around nine tenths were seen once. The source material was PBMCs. The receptors were gathered from a man between 18 and 35 years old in good health and CMV-seronegative.

This clone was detected only once. The chain links TRBV30 to TRBJ2-1, with 8 bases matching TRBD2. J lost 6 bases, V lost 4 bases, and 17 bases had no gene match. This CDR3 has 17 amino acids. Germline V CDR1 and CDR2: GTSNPN, SVGIG (reference sequence). Here the CDR3 DNA reads TGTGCCTGGAACCTCCTTATCCGGGAGGGTGACCTCAATGAGCAGTTCTTC. Translating gives CAWNLLIREGDLNEQFF.

The chain employs TRBV18 and TRBJ1-4; TRBD1 agrees at 9 bases. The CDR3 consists of 15 residues. The ends lost 0 bases at V and 4 bases at J; junction bases unmatched: 0. Germline-derived CDR1 and CDR2 are KGHSH and LQKENI. CDR3: CASSPPGQGNEKLFF. CDR3 nucleotide sequence: TGTGCCAGCTCACCACCGGGACAGGGTAATGAAAAACTGTTTTTT.

The V call is TRBV9, the J call TRBJ2-1; D perhaps matches TRBD2 (6 bases). The CDR3 loop spans 14 amino acids. V was trimmed by 3 bases and J by 3 bases, leaving 10 bases between them. Germline V gene data show CDR1 as SGDLS and CDR2 as YYNGEE. This CDR3 reads CASSGAGFYNEQFF. The CDR3 DNA reads as TGTGCCAGCAGCGGGGCGGGGTTCTACAATGAGCAGTTCTTC.

The gene calls are TRBV4-2 and TRBJ1-4; D may be TRBD1 (5 bases). Between the trimmed V and J ends, which lost 9 bases and 1 base, there was a span of 9 bases. The CDR3 loop spans 13 amino acids. CDR1 is LGHNA, CDR2 YNFKEQ, per germline. The CDR3 reads CASWGGTNEKLFF. CDR3 DNA sequence: TGTGCCAGTTGGGGCGGAACTAATGAAAAACTGTTTTTT.

The genes are TRBV28 and TRBJ2-1; possibly TRBD1 for D (5 bases). Germline V CDR1 and CDR2: MDHEN, SYDVKM. V shed 4 bases and J shed 6 bases, with 13 bases lying between them. The CDR3 covers 14 residues. The CDR3 loop is CASSSGPRRNEQFF. CDR3 bases: TGTGCCAGCAGTTCAGGGCCCCGTCGCAATGAGCAGTTCTTC.

The count of this clone is one. The sample contains more than one DNA sequence encoding this CDR3. The rearrangement uses TRBV19 and TRBJ2-7; 7 bases agree with TRBD2. V lost 2 bases and J lost 4; bases outside the gene matches: 2. CDR1 and CDR2 from the germline V gene are LNHDA and SQIVND (reference sequence). This CDR3 is built from 13 residues. The CDR3 DNA reads TGTGCCAGTAGTATACTGGGGGGGTACGAGCAGTACTTC. It translates to CASSILGGYEQYF. The full variable domain, in which reference TRBV19 and TRBJ2-7 provide the parts outside the CDR3, is DGGITQSPKYLFRKEGQNVTLSCEQNLNHDAMYWYRQDPGQGLRLIYYSQIVNDFQKGDIAEGYSVSREKKESFPLTVTSAQKNPTAFYLCASSILGGYEQYFGPGTRLTVT.

The V and J genes are TRBV6-6 and TRBJ2-2; 8 bases are shared with TRBD1. This CDR3 contains 14 residues. Germline V gives CDR1 MNHNY, CDR2 SVGAGI (reference sequence). V was pared by 8 bases and J by 6 bases, with 8 bases of the junction left unmatched. The CDR3 here is CASDYRGESGELFF. The CDR3, as DNA: TGTGCCAGCGATTACAGGGGGGAGTCCGGGGAGCTGTTTTTT.

The CDR3 spells CASSLEAGGPRIEQFF. CDR3 sequence (DNA): TGTGCCAGCAGCTTAGAAGCGGGAGGGCCAAGAATTGAGCAGTTCTTC. The J gene is TRBJ2-1, the V gene TRBV7-8; 10 nucleotides line up with TRBD2. This CDR3 has 16 residues. V dropped 1 base and J dropped 9; count of bases not matched to a gene: 9. Germline V gene sequence: CDR1 SGHVS, CDR2 FQNEAQ.

J is TRBJ2-2 and V is TRBV2, with a possible D match to TRBD2 (5 bases). Trimming stripped 7 bases from V and 4 bases from J, with 13 bases between. This CDR3 contains 14 residues. The germline gives CDR1 SNHLY, CDR2 FYNNEI. CDR3 region: CASKNERPTGELFF. The CDR3 DNA sequence: TGTGCCAGCAAGAACGAGCGGCCCACCGGGGAGCTGTTTTTT. Using reference TRBV2 and TRBJ2-2 for the parts outside the CDR3, the full variable domain is EPEVTQTPSHQVTQMGQEVILRCVPISNHLYFYWYRQILGQKVEFLVSFYNNEISEKSEIFDDQFSVERPDGSNFTLKIRSTKLEDSAMYFCASKNERPTGELFFGEGSRLTVL.

The chain employs TRBV11-3 and TRBJ2-7; 8 positions match TRBD2. CDR1 and CDR2 from the germline V gene are SGHNT and YENEEA. The CDR3 extends over 17 amino acids. V shed 5 bases and J 3 bases; nucleotides not matched to a gene: 15. The CDR3 coding sequence is TGTGCCAGCAGCACACGGCTAGTAGCGGGGAGTAACTACGAGCAGTACTTC. This sequence encodes CASSTRLVAGSNYEQYF.

The chain employs TRBV27 and TRBJ2-1; weak D call: TRBD1 (6 bases). CDR3 length: 17 residues. V was cut by 6 bases and J by 4 bases, with 22 bases left in between. Germline V lookup: CDR1 MNHEY, CDR2 SMNVEV (reference sequence). The CDR3 DNA sequence: TGTGCCAGCAGCCCACCGCCCGGCAGGGGTACTTACAATGAGCAGTTCTTC. Its translation: CASSPPPGRGTYNEQFF.

The rearrangement uses TRBV28 and TRBJ2-7, with 10 bases lining up with TRBD1. J was trimmed by 6 bases and V by 4 bases; bases with no gene match: 9. Germline loops: CDR1 MDHEN, CDR2 SYDVKM. The length of the CDR3 is 15 residues. CDR3 DNA: TGTGCCAGCAGTTCAGCGGGACAGGGGTACTCCGAGCAGTACTTC. Amino acid sequence: CASSSAGQGYSEQYF.

The rearrangement links TRBV4-1 to TRBJ2-1, with TRBD2 identical over 11 bases. CDR3 length: 15 residues. V dropped 0 bases and J dropped 15; count of bases not matched to a gene: 10. The germline CDR1 and CDR2 sequences are MGHRA and YSYEKL. The CDR3 nucleotides are TGCGCCAGCAGCCAAGATAGCGGGACTAGCGGTATTCGGTTCTTC. Translation: CASSQDSGTSGIRFF.

This chain uses TRBV7-8 with TRBJ2-5; 11 nucleotides line up with TRBD2. CDR3 length equals 15 residues. Germline-derived CDR1 and CDR2 are SGHVS and FQNEAQ. V was pared by 1 base and J by 5 bases, with 3 bases of the junction left unmatched. CDR3 coding DNA: TGTGCCAGCAGCTTAGGCGCTAGCGGGGGGGAGACCCAGTACTTC. Its protein product is CASSLGASGGETQYF.

DNA for the CDR3: TGCAGCGCCATCAGGGACAGGGGGAACGAGCAGTACTTC. This encodes CSAIRDRGNEQYF. The rearrangement links TRBV29-1 to TRBJ2-7, with 11 bases that match TRBD1. Trimming removed 7 bases from V and 5 bases from J; junction bases left unmatched: 7. The CDR3 length is 13 residues. Looked up from germline, CDR1 is SQVTM and CDR2 is ANQGSEA.

V gene TRBV4-1 combines with J gene TRBJ2-7, with TRBD1 identical over 10 bases. The ends lost 0 bases at V and 4 bases at J; junction bases unmatched: 12. CDR3 length equals 18 residues. Per germline, CDR1 MGHRA and CDR2 YSYEKL. The CDR3 nucleotides are TGCGCCAGCAGCCAAGATAGGGGGGCGGGACAGGGGATTTACGAGCAGTACTTC. It specifies CASSQDRGAGQGIYEQYF.

This chain uses TRBV7-2 with TRBJ2-2; TRBD2 aligns across 10 bases. CDR1 and CDR2 from the germline V gene are SGHTA and FQGNSA. CDR3 length: 17 residues. Trimming removed 4 bases from V and 5 bases from J; junction bases left unmatched: 10. CDR3 nucleotide sequence: TGTGCCAGCAGCTCCGCGCCAGCGGGAGGGTGGACCGGGGAGCTGTTTTTT. The encoded protein is CASSSAPAGGWTGELFF.

V gene TRBV28 combines with J gene TRBJ2-6, with D perhaps matching TRBD2 (6 bases). Looked up from germline, CDR1 is MDHEN and CDR2 is SYDVKM. The CDR3 loop spans 18 amino acids. The V gene lost 7 bases and the J gene lost 2 bases, with 21 bases spanning the gap. The CDR3 protein is CASTFGTVSRAGANVLTF. CDR3 DNA sequence: TGTGCCAGCACCTTTGGGACTGTTTCCAGAGCTGGGGCCAACGTCCTGACTTTC.

This sequence joins TRBV4-2 and TRBJ1-1; 8 bases match TRBD1. The germline V gene encodes CDR1 LGHNA and CDR2 YNFKEQ. V lost 0 bases and J lost 2; bases outside the gene matches: 14. This CDR3 has 19 residues. The CDR3 protein is CASSQDTFLTGDLNTEAFF. The CDR3 coding sequence is TGTGCCAGCAGCCAAGACACTTTTTTGACAGGGGACTTAAACACTGAAGCTTTCTTT.